This passage covers 16 T cell receptor beta chains from one sample sequenced in a study of shared clonotypes between healthy human individuals. Profiling relied on immunoSEQ multiplex PCR, and the TCRdb table lists in-frame clones only, not all of them. Altogether about 980,000 clones are present, roughly 72% being singletons, with the ten largest covering approximately 1.5%. The sample taken for sequencing was memory CD4+ T cells sorted from blood. Subset: CD45RA-negative fraction. The receptors were gathered from a young man in good health.

This clone was counted at least ten times. The gene calls are TRBV18 and TRBJ1-3; D is uncertain. Germline lookup yields CDR1 KGHSH and CDR2 LQKENI. The V end was cut by 2 bases, the J end by 1 base, with 12 bases between. This CDR3 is 16 amino acids long. The CDR3 nucleotides read TGTGCCAGCTCACCAGACCCCCCATCTTCTGGAAACACCATATATTTT. As protein: CASSPDPPSSGNTIYF.

This clone was seen more than once but under ten times. The chain is built from TRBV6-4 and TRBJ2-1; TRBD1 aligns across 9 bases. Germline assignment: CDR1 MRHNA and CDR2 SNTAGT. Losses at the gene ends were 8 bases for V and 7 bases for J; bases not matched to a gene: 0. The CDR3 runs to 11 residues. CDR3 loop: CASGTGNEQFF. CDR3 in DNA: TGTGCCAGCGGGACAGGGAATGAGCAGTTCTTC.

The genes are TRBV10-3 and TRBJ2-7; weak D call: TRBD1 (6 bases). This CDR3 has 13 amino acids. Per germline, CDR1 ENHRY and CDR2 SYGVKD. Trimming cost V 2 bases and J 8 bases, with 13 bases left between them. DNA of the CDR3: TGTGCCATCAGTGAGAGGACAGCCGATCAGCAGTACTTC. This translates into CAISERTADQQYF.

The chain carries TRBV6-6 and TRBJ2-1; D gene unclear. The CDR3 loop spans 12 amino acids. Germline assignment: CDR1 MNHNY and CDR2 SVGAGI (reference sequence). The V end lost 1 base, the J end lost 8 bases, and 6 bases lay between the germline ends. In DNA, the CDR3 is TGTGCCAGCAGTTACTACGGCGATGAGCAGTTCTTC. Amino acids: CASSYYGDEQFF.

CDR3 in amino acids: CASSSGTGVNYGYTF. For the CDR3, the DNA is TGTGCCAGCAGCTCCGGTACAGGCGTGAACTATGGCTACACCTTC. This chain links TRBV7-6 with TRBJ1-2; D perhaps matches TRBD1 (5 bases). Germline V gene sequence: CDR1 SGHVS, CDR2 FNYEAQ. Trimming took 4 bases from V and 2 from J, leaving 14 bases between them. The CDR3 contains 15 residues.

This clone came up a few times. Other nucleotide sequences in the sample specify the same CDR3. The chain links TRBV6-5 to TRBJ1-1; D not resolved. V was clipped by 0 bases and J by 2 bases, with 7 bases between them. The CDR3 runs to 14 residues. The germline CDR1 and CDR2 sequences are MNHEY and SVGAGI. DNA of the CDR3: TGTGCCAGCAGTTACTCTCACAAAAACACTGAAGCTTTCTTT. Its protein is CASSYSHKNTEAFF.

The chain has TRBV10-1 and TRBJ2-1, with 11 bases matching TRBD2. The CDR3 has 14 amino acids. Germline V CDR1 and CDR2: WNHNN, SYGVQD (reference sequence). V dropped 6 bases and J dropped 4; count of bases not matched to a gene: 2. The CDR3 DNA reads TGCGCCAGCAGCAGACTAGCGGGGTACAATGAGCAGTTCTTC. This translates into CASSRLAGYNEQFF.

The CDR3 coding sequence is TGTGCCAGCAGTCAGGAGGCGTTCGGTCCTAATGAAAAACTGTTTTTT. It is translated as CASSQEAFGPNEKLFF. This chain connects TRBV2 to TRBJ1-4; D not certain. CDR1 and CDR2 from the germline V gene are SNHLY and FYNNEI. V lost 5 bases to trimming and J lost 3 bases, with 16 bases between them. The CDR3 runs to 16 residues.

This chain links TRBV30 with TRBJ2-2, with D possibly TRBD2 on 6 matching bases. The CDR3 is made up of 14 amino acids. With 0 bases removed from V and 13 bases from J, the gap between germline ends came to 18 bases. The V gene's germline CDR1 is GTSNPN and CDR2 SVGIG (reference sequence). For the CDR3, the DNA is TGTGCCTGGAGTGTACAAAAAATGCGGGACGGGCTGTTTTTT. Residues: CAWSVQKMRDGLFF.

The sample holds one count of this clone. The chain recombines TRBV7-8 with TRBJ2-7, with a possible D match to TRBD1 (6 bases). The CDR3 is 14 residues long. Germline values: CDR1 SGHVS, CDR2 FQNEAQ. V lost 5 bases and J 2 bases, leaving 13 bases between the germline ends. The CDR3 spells CASSPRQDPYEQYF. In DNA form, the CDR3 reads TGTGCCAGCAGCCCCAGACAGGATCCCTACGAGCAGTACTTC.

V gene TRBV30 combines with J gene TRBJ2-6, with D perhaps matching TRBD1 (5 bases). V was trimmed by 0 bases and J by 2 bases, leaving 11 bases between them. Germline CDR1 and CDR2: GTSNPN and SVGIG (reference sequence). This CDR3 comprises 16 residues. The DNA for the CDR3 is TGTGCCTGGAGTGTAGGGGCAGACCCTGGGGCCAACGTCCTGACTTTC. It yields the protein CAWSVGADPGANVLTF.

This sequence joins TRBV19 and TRBJ2-7, with unresolved D. The germline gives CDR1 LNHDA, CDR2 SQIVND (reference sequence). The CDR3 extends over 12 amino acids. V lost 5 bases, J lost 3 bases, and 8 bases lay in between. The CDR3 is CASSALGYEQYF. CDR3 DNA: TGTGCCAGTAGTGCCCTCGGCTACGAGCAGTACTTC. Full variable domain (rest looked up from reference TRBV19 and TRBJ2-7): DGGITQSPKYLFRKEGQNVTLSCEQNLNHDAMYWYRQDPGQGLRLIYYSQIVNDFQKGDIAEGYSVSREKKESFPLTVTSAQKNPTAFYLCASSALGYEQYFGPGTRLTVT.

Comments on this clone: The sample has other DNA sequences that encode this CDR3 too. V and J are TRBV5-1 and TRBJ2-2; TRBD2 agrees at 9 bases. This CDR3 is built from 15 residues. The junction had 4 bases not matched to a gene; V was cut back by 6 bases and J by 1 base. CDR1 is SGHRS and CDR2 is YFSETQ in the germline V gene. CDR3 bases: TGCGCCAGCACCCCGACTAGCGGGAACACCGGGGAGCTGTTTTTT. Encoded protein: CASTPTSGNTGELFF.

This clone was detected ten times or more. The J gene is TRBJ2-6, the V gene TRBV14, with no clear D. The germline V and J ends were trimmed by 3 bases and 0 bases, with 6 bases remaining between them. This CDR3 contains 15 residues. Per germline, CDR1 SGHDN and CDR2 FVKESK. DNA for the CDR3: TGTGCCAGCAGCCATGTCCGCTCTGGGGCCAACGTCCTGACTTTC. Protein sequence: CASSHVRSGANVLTF. Together with reference TRBV14 and TRBJ2-6, the CDR3 gives the full variable domain: EAGVTQFPSHSVIEKGQTVTLRCDPISGHDNLYWYRRVMGKEIKFLLHFVKESKQDESGMPNNRFLAERTGGTYSTLKVQPAELEDSGVYFCASSHVRSGANVLTFGAGSRLTVL.

Concerning this clone: Other DNA sequences in the same sample also yield this CDR3. The chain uses TRBV10-1 and TRBJ1-1; D perhaps matches TRBD1 (6 bases). Germline lookup yields CDR1 WNHNN and CDR2 SYGVQD (reference sequence). Trimming took 2 bases from V and 4 from J, leaving 8 bases between them. The CDR3 is made up of 13 amino acids. CDR3: CASSEQGGTEAFF. DNA for the CDR3: TGCGCCAGCAGTGAGCAAGGGGGCACTGAAGCTTTCTTT.

A few counts support this clone. The CDR3: CSVERGYYGYTF. CDR3 bases: TGCAGCGTTGAAAGGGGATACTATGGCTACACCTTC. The genes are TRBV29-1 and TRBJ1-2, with D maybe TRBD1 (5 bases). CDR1 and CDR2 from the germline V gene are SQVTM and ANQGSEA. V was trimmed by 2 bases and J by 3 bases, leaving 7 bases between them. The CDR3 sequence is 12 residues long. Together with reference TRBV29-1 and TRBJ1-2, the CDR3 gives the full variable domain: SAVISQKPSRDICQRGTSLTIQCQVDSQVTMMFWYRQQPGQSLTLIATANQGSEATYESGFVIDKFPISRPNLTFSTLTVSNMSPEDSSIYLCSVERGYYGYTFGSGTRLTVV.